Listed here are 12 T cell receptor beta chains from one sample, sequenced in a study of CD8+CD57+ T cells in acquired aplastic anemia. CDR3 and TCR beta VDJ profiling relied on a genomic DNA template. TCRdb re-analysed the reads in MiXCR, keeping a single row per CDR3 protein. The sample records some 290,000 distinct CDR3 sequences, around 60% being singletons. The sequencing sample was made of sorted CD4+, CD8+, or CD8+CD57+ T cells (not recorded which) from PBMCs. Receptors were obtained from a human donor with severe aplastic anemia or a healthy control (not recorded which).

In regard to this clonotype: A read error may be the cause here, since a much bigger clone is one base away. The V and J genes are TRBV5-1 and TRBJ2-5, with TRBD2 as a possible D gene (7 bases). The germline V and J ends were trimmed by 5 bases and 7 bases, with 21 bases remaining between them. The CDR3 has 15 amino acids. CDR1 is SGHRS, CDR2 YFSETQ, per germline. The CDR3 spells CASRSLGGGRGTQYF. For the CDR3, the DNA is TGCGCCAGCAGAAGTCTTGGGGGGGGCCGAGGGACCCAGTACTTC.

This clonotype was detected ten times or more. V usage is TRBV19 and J usage is TRBJ1-3; D gene ambiguous. With 3 bases removed from V and 0 bases from J, the gap between germline ends came to 9 bases. From germline, CDR1 is LNHDA and CDR2 SQIVND (reference sequence). The CDR3 contains 15 residues. The CDR3 region is CASSIVPASGNTIYF. CDR3 in DNA: TGTGCCAGTAGTATCGTCCCAGCCTCTGGAAACACCATATATTTT. Combining the CDR3 with reference TRBV19 and TRBJ1-3 gives the whole variable domain DGGITQSPKYLFRKEGQNVTLSCEQNLNHDAMYWYRQDPGQGLRLIYYSQIVNDFQKGDIAEGYSVSREKKESFPLTVTSAQKNPTAFYLCASSIVPASGNTIYFGEGSWLTVV.

A few counts support this clonotype. The chain joins TRBV20-1 to TRBJ1-5; no clear D gene. The V end lost 3 bases, the J end lost 1 base, and 10 bases lay between the germline ends. The length of the CDR3 is 14 residues. Germline assignment: CDR1 DFQATT and CDR2 SNEGSKA (reference sequence). The CDR3 DNA reads TGCAGTGCTAGGAGCGGTAGGAGCAATCAGCCCCAGCATTTT. Protein product: CSARSGRSNQPQHF.

This clonotype was observed at least ten times. The chain combines TRBV18 with TRBJ1-2; D remains ambiguous. CDR1 and CDR2 (germline): KGHSH, LQKENI. The CDR3 contains 15 residues. Deletions cut 0 bases from V and 4 bases from J, with 12 bases between. This CDR3 reads CASSPPPKPVYGYTF. The CDR3 DNA follows: TGTGCCAGCTCACCACCCCCGAAACCAGTCTATGGCTACACCTTC.

The chain recombines TRBV10-3 with TRBJ2-7, with 8 bases fitting TRBD1. The CDR3 extends over 15 amino acids. The ends lost 7 bases at V and 7 bases at J; junction bases unmatched: 15. Germline CDR1 reads ENHRY; CDR2 reads SYGVKD. In nucleotides, the CDR3 is TGTGCCATCAATCCAGGACAGGGTGACCTACAAGAGCAGTACTTC. Amino acid sequence: CAINPGQGDLQEQYF.

The genes are TRBV20-1 and TRBJ1-2; a possible D gene is TRBD1 (6 bases). This CDR3 has 13 amino acids. Germline assignment: CDR1 DFQATT and CDR2 SNEGSKA (reference sequence). V shed 3 bases and J shed 3 bases, with 11 bases lying between them. CDR3 sequence reads: CSASSRGHYGYTF. The CDR3, as DNA: TGCAGTGCTAGTTCCAGGGGTCACTATGGCTACACCTTC.

The rearrangement uses TRBV25-1 and TRBJ2-3; no clear D gene. V was clipped by 2 bases and J by 0 bases, with 21 bases between them. The germline V gene encodes CDR1 MGHDK and CDR2 SYGVNS. The CDR3 totals 19 residues. The CDR3 protein is CASSEVDGASQASTDTQYF. CDR3 coding DNA: TGTGCCAGCAGTGAAGTGGACGGCGCGTCTCAAGCTAGCACAGATACGCAGTATTTT.

This clonotype has at least ten counts. The J gene is TRBJ1-1, the V gene TRBV7-3; the match to TRBD1 covers 7 bases. Trimming at V came to 5 bases and at J to 4 bases, leaving 4 bases not matched to a gene. The CDR3 covers 13 residues. Per the germline V gene, CDR1 is SGHTA and CDR2 is FQGTGA. The CDR3 loop is CASSPRTGTEAFF. In DNA, the CDR3 is TGTGCCAGCAGCCCCCGGACAGGCACTGAAGCTTTCTTT.

The CDR3 spells CASRRTGSDEQYF. In nucleotides, the CDR3 is TGCGCCAGCAGACGGACAGGATCGGACGAGCAGTACTTC. The V and J genes are TRBV5-1 and TRBJ2-7; 7 bases are shared with TRBD1. The CDR3 spans 13 residues. Trimming cost V 5 bases and J 5 bases; bases outside gene matches: 7. The germline V gene encodes CDR1 SGHRS and CDR2 YFSETQ. Looking up the rest from reference TRBV5-1 and TRBJ2-7 gives the full variable domain: KAGVTQTPRYLIKTRGQQVTLSCSPISGHRSVSWYQQTPGQGLQFLFEYFSETQRNKGNFPGRFSGRQFSNSRSEMNVSTLELGDSALYLCASRRTGSDEQYFGPGTRLTVT.

This clonotype was seen repeatedly, ten times or more. CDR3: CASSLGGIGSYNEQFF. CDR3 nucleotide sequence: TGCGCCAGCAGCTTGGGCGGGATAGGCTCCTACAATGAGCAGTTCTTC. The chain combines TRBV5-1 with TRBJ2-1; a weak D match, TRBD2 (6 bases). The V and J ends lost 0 bases and 0 bases respectively, with 10 bases between them. Germline CDR1 reads SGHRS; CDR2 reads YFSETQ. The CDR3 has 16 residues.

V is TRBV7-3 and J is TRBJ2-3; D is perhaps TRBD2 (6 bases). Germline CDR1 and CDR2: SGHTA and FQGTGA. CDR3 length equals 16 residues. Trimming took off 5 bases at V and 1 base at J, with 16 bases between the two ends. As DNA, the CDR3 is TGTGCCAGCAGCCCAACCCCGGGGGTCGGCACAGATACGCAGTATTTT. Translating gives CASSPTPGVGTDTQYF. Using reference TRBV7-3 and TRBJ2-3 for the parts outside the CDR3, the full variable domain is GAGVSQTPSNKVTEKGKYVELRCDPISGHTALYWYRQSLGQGPEFLIYFQGTGAADDSGLPNDRFFAVRPEGSVSTLKIQRTERGDSAVYLCASSPTPGVGTDTQYFGPGTRLTVL.

There are a few counts of this clonotype. This rearrangement joins TRBV20-1 to TRBJ1-2; no clear D. CDR1 and CDR2 (germline): DFQATT, SNEGSKA (reference sequence). This CDR3 region has 14 residues. In nucleotides, the CDR3 is TGCAGCGTTGAGCAGACGGTAGCGAACTATGGCTACACCTTC. Encoded protein: CSVEQTVANYGYTF.